What follows describes a single T cell receptor beta chain. This clone came up a few times. Its recognized antigen is unknown. Base qualities were left out, and no much larger clone turns up one base away. This sample is part of a study of beta chain features in type 1 diabetes (dated by TCRdb to about 2018). About the investigation overall: Mean age, gender distribution, total cell number and subset yield did not differ between patients and healthy donors. Across all samples, some 99 million sorted cells were examined, and cell number per subset correlated strongly with RNA yield. The study compared TCRB repertoires of sorted circulating CD4+ T cell subsets between recently diagnosed type 1 diabetes patients and matched healthy donors. Whereas all 30 or so donors provided naive and central memory subsets, regulatory and stem cell-like memory subsets were isolated from just 8 patients and roughly 8 healthy donors.

From cysteine to phenylalanine, the CDR3 is 11 amino acids long. CDR3 DNA only is kept here, 33 bases in frame from base 1. The trim is 6 bases for V and 6 bases for J, with a gap of 9 bases between the germline ends. CDR1 and CDR2 (MDHEN, SYDVKM) derive from the germline V gene. All of the isolated RNA was reverse transcribed with the High Capacity cDNA Reverse Transcription Kit, so expressed TCRB transcripts were sequenced. Deep immunoSEQ sequencing was applied to naive, central memory and regulatory T cell samples, giving an average of roughly 3.6 million total reads per sample. Sorted cells were lysed in RLT buffer and RNA was extracted with DNase-treated RNeasy Micro or Mini kits, depending on cell number. To prevent cross-contamination, each cell subset was processed individually, whereas patient and healthy donor samples were processed jointly. The immunoSEQ multiplex PCR was used to amplify TCRB sequences from cDNA, yielding 87-bp fragments that span the CDR3 region. Amplicons were sequenced on the Illumina HiSeq platform. The original pipeline was this. Synthetic template baselines were used to correct PCR bias computationally, reads within Hamming distance 2 were collapsed, and singletons that could not be merged were discarded. Reads were aligned against IMGT to assign V, D and J genes, CDR3 length and insertions or deletions at six rearrangement sites. Within each subset, clonotype counts were normalized to sorted cell number, after which true diversity and Gini coefficients were computed with the tcR R package. The overlap coefficient, calculated on TCRB nucleotide sequences, was used to measure repertoire sharing. Out-of-frame TCRB sequences from naive cells were analyzed to stand in for the pre-selection repertoire. TCRdb mirrors the immuneACCESS table, restricted to in-frame sequences. Some clones are absent from its copies; in checked studies, under half trace to an unresolved V gene, and the reason for the others is unknown. Clonal size and the V and J genes are those of that table, whereas D and trimming came from the DNA. The table for this sample lists more than 550,000 clones; around an eighth of them were counted only once. Approximately 0.043% of the sample belongs to the ten largest clones.

Broad study findings and their caveats: Because cDNA was sequenced instead of genomic DNA, highly expressing activated cells could be over-represented, though the groups showed no difference in activation or CD3 levels. The naive, central memory and regulatory TCRB repertoires appeared to resemble one another more closely among patients than among healthy donors. At VDJ recombination sites, type 1 diabetes patients had fewer insertions and more deleted nucleotides, which implies abnormalities in thymic rearrangement. PCR may preferentially amplify shorter templates, but because patient and control samples were amplified and corrected together, any resulting skew would affect both groups equally. Because small numbers of individuals were included in the HLA sub-analyses, any influence of HLA type on TCRB rearrangement was left unresolved. In all four CD4+ subsets, TCRB CDR3 length was moderately but significantly shorter in type 1 diabetes patients.

Each donor gave one peripheral blood draw, averaging about 120 mL, which was collected into heparinised tubes. Using a panel that included CD45RO, CCR7, CD25, CD127, CD95 and CD27, naive, central memory, regulatory and stem cell-like memory CD4+ T cells were sorted on a BD FACSAria II. Purity was above 95% for every sorted population. Right away, PBMCs were isolated by Lymphoprep density gradient centrifugation and were stained directly, with no culture step. So that batch effects would be minimized, each experiment stained and sorted samples in pairs, pairing one healthy donor with one patient. The material sequenced was naive CD4+ T cells from blood. The sample's cell subset or site label, in plain terms: true naive CD4+ T cells. The rearranged chain carries TRBV28 and TRBJ2-7; too little of a D gene remains to name it. The sequence was collected from a man aged 18 to 30 with type 1 diabetes. The nucleotides are TGTGCCAGCAGACACTCTCGCGAGCAGTACTTC. This translates into CASRHSREQYF. With the portions outside the CDR3 filled from the reference TRBV28 and TRBJ2-7 genes, the complete variable region becomes DVKVTQSSRYLVKRTGEKVFLECVQDMDHENMFWYRQDPGLGLRLIYFSYDVKMKEKGDIPEGYSVSREKKERFSLILESASTNQTSMYLCASRHSREQYFGPGTRLTVT.